The present TCR beta chain was sequenced within a study of tumor and adjacent non-tumor tissue in lung cancer. Study outcomes and limitations: Significantly higher TCR diversity was found in tumor than normal lung.

The template was RNA from unsorted bulk tissue. Concerning this clonotype itself: Its target is unknown. A junction end diverges from the germline sequence, so it may reflect a read error.

TCRbeta libraries were built with three rounds of nested PCR, modified from ARM-PCR. A single record per CDR3 protein comes from TCRdb applying MiXCR to the multiplex PCR reads. This table has about 75,000 distinct CDR3 sequences, around four fifths appearing once. Specimen: lung tumor tissue. This receptor was obtained from a woman aged 45-59 years with non-small cell lung cancer.

CDR3 protein: CASSLSLTSASYIEQFF. The DNA for the CDR3 is TGTGCCAGCAGCTTGAGCCTTACTAGCGCCTCCTACATTGAGCAGTTCTTC. This chain links TRBV11-3 with TRBJ2-1; TRBD2 matches at 7 bases. CDR3 size: 17 residues. Germline values: CDR1 SGHNT, CDR2 YENEEA.